This record looks at one TCR beta chain sequence and its context. These data originate in a study of somatic mutations in cytotoxic T cells in rheumatoid arthritis. The CDR3 is made up of 15 amino acids. The V and J ends lost 0 bases and 0 bases respectively, with 8 bases between them. Germline V gives CDR1 SGDLS, CDR2 YYNGEE. Libraries were prepared by immunoSEQ multiplex PCR; TCRdb keeps only in-frame clonotypes and omits some of them. Here the sample spans about 17,000 clones, approximately 80% being singletons. The clonotype was recovered from an adult with rheumatoid arthritis. Sequenced: CD8+ T cells sorted from blood. The chain joins TRBV9 to TRBJ2-3; D might be TRBD2 (6 bases). This CDR3 reads CASSVAEGSTDTQYF. DNA of the CDR3: TGTGCCAGCAGCGTAGCGGAGGGAAGCACAGATACGCAGTATTTT.